This T cell receptor beta chain was recovered during a study of blood T cell repertoires in COVID-19. Study as a whole: Acute-phase and convalescent COVID-19 samples originated in the United States, Italy and Spain. T cells, B-cell-depleted T cells, or PBMCs provided the cDNA or gDNA that served as material.

V shed 9 bases, J shed 0 bases, and the junction held 6 bases outside the gene matches. Per germline, CDR1 LNHDA and CDR2 SQIVND (reference sequence). CDR3 size: 15 residues. Per the authors' pipeline: Counts of nucleated cells, estimated from reference gene primer amplification, were obtained. Sequenced by immunoSEQ multiplex PCR; TCRdb stores in-frame clones only, minus some. For V, J and clone size, that table is used; D and trimming come from the DNA. The repertoire holds about 25,000 clones, with about nine tenths as singletons. The V and J genes are TRBV19 and TRBJ2-2; 8 nucleotides align to TRBD2. This sequence was found in a woman of 80 years or more with acute or convalescent COVID-19. The sequencing sample was made of peripheral blood. The CDR3 coding sequence is TGTGCCAGCGTGCGGGGGGCGCCGAACACCGGGGAGCTGTTTTTT. It specifies CASVRGAPNTGELFF.